This T cell receptor (beta chain) was retrieved from a study of shared clonotypes between healthy human individuals. Assay: immunoSEQ multiplex PCR; the TCRdb copy retains only in-frame clones and omits some. The data show about 660,000 clones, roughly 70% seen once. Per germline, CDR1 KGHSH and CDR2 LQKENI. Trimming removed 3 bases from V and 5 bases from J, with 7 bases in between. This CDR3 has 12 amino acids. A few counts support this clone. Other DNA sequences from this sample encode an identical CDR3 as well. Sequenced: memory CD4+ T cells sorted from blood. The subset: CD45RA-negative fraction. The clonotype was recovered from a woman younger than 45 in good health. This chain uses TRBV18 with TRBJ2-5; no clear D. CDR3 sequence (DNA): TGTGCCAGCTCACCGTCTTTGGAGACCCAGTACTTC. Residues: CASSPSLETQYF.